This T cell receptor beta chain was obtained from a study of T cell responses to AZD1222 COVID-19 vaccine. Profiled with immunoSEQ multiplex PCR; TCRdb holds only in-frame clones, not every one. The data hold tens of thousands of clones, with about 82% observed a single time. Concerning this clone: What it binds is unknown.

Germline-derived CDR1 and CDR2 are SGHRS and YFSETQ. Unmatched junction bases numbered 8, after V lost 4 bases and J lost 9 bases. There are 14 residues in the CDR3. Findings of the study overall: Nearly half of spike-specific TCRs reportedly target variant regions that are unmutated in the B.1.351 and B.1.1.7 variants. Baseline seropositivity characterized only six AZD1222 recipients. Two AZD1222 doses significantly raised spike-specific TCR breadth and depth over controls. Spike was spanned by vaccine-associated CD4 TCRs, which were dominant at 160-218 and 743-854.

V gene TRBV5-1 combines with J gene TRBJ2-1; 9 bases map to TRBD2. Sequencing used peripheral blood, obtained on day 0 of AZD1222 vaccination. This TCR came from an adult in good health. The CDR3 reads CASSRPSGALEQFF. CDR3 DNA: TGCGCCAGCAGCCGACCTAGCGGGGCGCTTGAGCAGTTCTTC.